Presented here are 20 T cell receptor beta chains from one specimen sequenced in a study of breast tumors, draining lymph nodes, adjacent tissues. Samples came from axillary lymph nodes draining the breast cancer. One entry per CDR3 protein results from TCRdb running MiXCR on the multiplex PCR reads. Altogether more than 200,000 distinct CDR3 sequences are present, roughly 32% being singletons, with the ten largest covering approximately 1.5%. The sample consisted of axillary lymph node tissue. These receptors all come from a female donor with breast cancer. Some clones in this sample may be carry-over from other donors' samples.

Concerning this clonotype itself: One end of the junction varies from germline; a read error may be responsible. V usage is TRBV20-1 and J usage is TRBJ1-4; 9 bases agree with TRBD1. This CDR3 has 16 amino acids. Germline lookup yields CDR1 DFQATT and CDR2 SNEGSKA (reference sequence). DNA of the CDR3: TGCAGTGCTAGAGATCTACAGGGGGCAACTAATGAAGAACTGTTTTTT. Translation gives CSARDLQGATNEELFF.

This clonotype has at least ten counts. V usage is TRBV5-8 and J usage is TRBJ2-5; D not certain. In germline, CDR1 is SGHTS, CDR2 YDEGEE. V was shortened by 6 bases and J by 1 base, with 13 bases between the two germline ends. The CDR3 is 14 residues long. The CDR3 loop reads CASNLDRLQETQYF. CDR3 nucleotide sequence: TGTGCCAGCAACCTAGATAGACTCCAAGAGACCCAGTACTTC.

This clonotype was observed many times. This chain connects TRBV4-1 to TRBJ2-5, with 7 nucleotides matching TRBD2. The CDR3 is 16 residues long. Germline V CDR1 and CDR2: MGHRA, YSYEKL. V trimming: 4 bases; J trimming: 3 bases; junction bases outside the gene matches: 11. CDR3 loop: CASSPGVGGSKETQYF. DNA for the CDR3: TGCGCCAGCAGCCCGGGGGTCGGCGGGAGTAAAGAGACCCAGTACTTC.

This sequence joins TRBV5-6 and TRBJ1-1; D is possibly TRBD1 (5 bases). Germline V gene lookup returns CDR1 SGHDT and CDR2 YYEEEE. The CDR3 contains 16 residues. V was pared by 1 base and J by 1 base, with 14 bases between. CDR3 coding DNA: TGTGCCAGCAGCTTGCTTGGGAGGGGAGAGAACACTGAAGCTTTCTTT. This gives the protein CASSLLGRGENTEAFF.

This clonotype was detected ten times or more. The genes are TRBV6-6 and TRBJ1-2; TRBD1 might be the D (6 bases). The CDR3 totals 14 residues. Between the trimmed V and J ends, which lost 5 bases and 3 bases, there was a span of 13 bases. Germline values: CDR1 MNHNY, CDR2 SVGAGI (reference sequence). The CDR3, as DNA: TGTGCCAGCAGTCACGGGGGGCAAGACTATGGCTACACCTTC. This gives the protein CASSHGGQDYGYTF.

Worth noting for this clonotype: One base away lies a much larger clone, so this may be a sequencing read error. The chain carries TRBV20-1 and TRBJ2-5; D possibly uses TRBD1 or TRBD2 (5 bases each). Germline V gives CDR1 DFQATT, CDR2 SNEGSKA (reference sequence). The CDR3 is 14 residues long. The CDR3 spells CSATRRSGQATQYF. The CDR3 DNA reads TGCAGTGCTACGCGACGAAGCGGACAAGCGACCCAGTACTTC.

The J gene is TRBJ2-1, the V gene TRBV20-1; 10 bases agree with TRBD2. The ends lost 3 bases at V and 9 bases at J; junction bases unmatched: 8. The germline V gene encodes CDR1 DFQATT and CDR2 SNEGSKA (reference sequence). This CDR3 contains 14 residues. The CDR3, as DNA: TGCAGTGCTAGTTGGACTAGCGGCCTTGGTGAGCAGTTCTTC. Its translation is CSASWTSGLGEQFF.

The CDR3, as DNA: TGTGCCAGCAGTTTAGACAGGGTTCTGTACGAGCAGTACTTC. This sequence encodes CASSLDRVLYEQYF. The chain has TRBV27 and TRBJ2-7; 7 bases agree with TRBD1. Germline assignment: CDR1 MNHEY and CDR2 SMNVEV (reference sequence). The junction had 5 bases not matched to a gene; V was cut back by 2 bases and J by 4 bases. The CDR3 consists of 14 residues.

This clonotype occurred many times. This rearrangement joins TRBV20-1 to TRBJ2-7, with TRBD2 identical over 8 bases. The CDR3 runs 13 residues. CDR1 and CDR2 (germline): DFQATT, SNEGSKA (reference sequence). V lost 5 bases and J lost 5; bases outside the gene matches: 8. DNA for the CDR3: TGCAGTGCTGGGCGGGAGGTCTACGACGAGCAGTACTTC. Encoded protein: CSAGREVYDEQYF.

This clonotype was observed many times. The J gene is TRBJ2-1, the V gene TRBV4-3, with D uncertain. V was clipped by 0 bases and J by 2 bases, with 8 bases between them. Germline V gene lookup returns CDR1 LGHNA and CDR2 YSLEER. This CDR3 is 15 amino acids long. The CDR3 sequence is CASSQDDAPYNEQFF. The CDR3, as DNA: TGCGCCAGCAGCCAAGATGACGCCCCCTACAATGAGCAGTTCTTC.

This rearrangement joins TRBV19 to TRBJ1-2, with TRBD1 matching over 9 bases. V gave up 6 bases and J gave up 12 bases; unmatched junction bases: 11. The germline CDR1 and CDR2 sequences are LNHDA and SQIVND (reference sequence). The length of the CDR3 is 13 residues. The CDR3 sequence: CASRNTGGAGNTF. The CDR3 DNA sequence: TGTGCCAGTAGGAATACAGGGGGCGCAGGAAACACCTTC.

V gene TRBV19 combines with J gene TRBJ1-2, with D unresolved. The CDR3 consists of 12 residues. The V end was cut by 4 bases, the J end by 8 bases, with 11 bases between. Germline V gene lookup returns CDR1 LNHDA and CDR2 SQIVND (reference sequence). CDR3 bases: TGTGCCAGTAGTAGGACCGTCGGCGGCTACACCTTC. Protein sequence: CASSRTVGGYTF.

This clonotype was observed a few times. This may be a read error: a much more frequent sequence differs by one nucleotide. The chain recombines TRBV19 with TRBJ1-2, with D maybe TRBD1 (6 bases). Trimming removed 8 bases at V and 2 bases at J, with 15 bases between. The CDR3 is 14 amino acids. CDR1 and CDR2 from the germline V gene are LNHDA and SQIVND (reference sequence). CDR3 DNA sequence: TGTGCCAGTTCCACCGGGGGCAGCAACTATGGCTACACCTTC. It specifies CASSTGGSNYGYTF.

For the CDR3, the DNA is TGCGCCAGCAGCGGGTCTAGCGGGGGTTCCAAGCAGTACTTC. It codes for CASSGSSGGSKQYF. The rearrangement joins TRBV5-1 to TRBJ2-7; 10 bases agree with TRBD2. The V gene end was trimmed by 4 bases and the J gene end by 8 bases; junction bases not matched to a gene: 9. Germline CDR1 SGHRS, CDR2 YFSETQ. The CDR3 is made up of 14 amino acids.

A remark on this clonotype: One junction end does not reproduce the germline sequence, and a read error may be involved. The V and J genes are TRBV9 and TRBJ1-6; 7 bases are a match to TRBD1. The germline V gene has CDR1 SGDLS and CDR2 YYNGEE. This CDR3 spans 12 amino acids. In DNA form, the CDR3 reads TGTGCTGGGACAGACTATAATTCACCCCTCCACTTC. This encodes CAGTDYNSPLHF.

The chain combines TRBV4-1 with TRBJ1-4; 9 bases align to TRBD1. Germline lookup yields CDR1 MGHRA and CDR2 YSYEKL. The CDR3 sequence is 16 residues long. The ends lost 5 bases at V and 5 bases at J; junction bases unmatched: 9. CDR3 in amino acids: CASSTTGTGYNEKLFF. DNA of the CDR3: TGCGCCAGCAGCACTACCGGGACAGGGTACAATGAAAAACTGTTTTTT.

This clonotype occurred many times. CDR3 region: CATSPGDSQRLNEQFF. CDR3 in DNA: TGTGCCACCAGCCCAGGCGACAGTCAACGCCTCAATGAGCAGTTCTTC. V gene TRBV15 combines with J gene TRBJ2-1; D possibly corresponds to TRBD1 (5 bases). CDR1 is LNHNV, CDR2 YYDKDF, per germline (reference sequence). CDR3 length: 16 residues. Trimming cost V 5 bases and J 6 bases, with 20 bases left between them.

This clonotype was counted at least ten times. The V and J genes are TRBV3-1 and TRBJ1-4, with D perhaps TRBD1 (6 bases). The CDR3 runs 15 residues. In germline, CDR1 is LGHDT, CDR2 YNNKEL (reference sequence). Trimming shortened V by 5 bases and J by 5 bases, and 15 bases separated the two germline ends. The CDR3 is CASSARQVQNEKLFF. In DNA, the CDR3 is TGTGCCAGCAGCGCCAGACAGGTCCAAAATGAAAAACTGTTTTTT.

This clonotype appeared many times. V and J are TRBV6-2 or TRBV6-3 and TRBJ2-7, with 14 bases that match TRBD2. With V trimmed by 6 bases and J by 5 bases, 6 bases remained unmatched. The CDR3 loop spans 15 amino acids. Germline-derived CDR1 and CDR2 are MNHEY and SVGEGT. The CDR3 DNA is TGTGCCAGCAGGACTAGCGGGAGGGCCGGTGACGAGCAGTACTTC. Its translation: CASRTSGRAGDEQYF.

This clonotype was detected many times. CDR3 coding DNA: TGCGCCAGCAGCCAGACCGGACAGTCCCCGCAGTATTTT. Amino acids: CASSQTGQSPQYF. The chain couples TRBV4-3 to TRBJ2-3, with TRBD1 as a possible D gene (6 bases). This CDR3 region has 13 residues. Trimming left V 3 bases short and J 10 bases short, with 14 bases between. From germline, CDR1 is LGHNA and CDR2 YSLEER.